This TCR beta chain was obtained from a study of PD-1 blockade in classical Hodgkin lymphoma. Study results and caveats: TCR diversity at baseline was reported to be reduced in newly diagnosed patients relative to healthy donors. Why repertoires differed is undefined; disease activity or prior therapy possibly contributed.

Indicated time point: newly diagnosed, previously untreated cHL patient sample. PBMCs from untreated, newly diagnosed classical Hodgkin lymphoma were comparison samples. Of note for this clone: Antigen unknown.

Repertoires were generated with immunoSEQ multiplex PCR, while TCRdb's copy carries only in-frame clones and drops some. The data contain some 70,000 clones, 93% of them singletons. The V end lost 7 bases, the J end lost 4 bases, and 16 bases lay between the germline ends. CDR3 length equals 14 residues. Germline V CDR1 and CDR2: MNHEY, SMNVEV (reference sequence). The sequence came from a human donor with classical Hodgkin lymphoma. The genes are TRBV27 and TRBJ1-2; D uncertain. The sample comprised peripheral blood mononuclear cells (PBMCs). CDR3: CASTSDPSGYGYTF. CDR3 sequence (DNA): TGTGCCAGCACCTCGGACCCAAGTGGCTATGGCTACACCTTC.